A selection of T cell receptor beta chains follows, all from one sample in a study of T cells in Graves' hyperthyroidism and ophthalmopathy. TCRdb used MiXCR to reprocess the multiplex PCR reads, holding one entry per CDR3 protein. Of roughly 640,000 distinct CDR3 sequences in the sample, about a sixth are singletons; the top ten hold around 3.5%. Sequencing input: blood. The receptors originated from a woman aged 40 to 55 with Graves' ophthalmopathy. CDR3s include the opening cysteine and the closing phenylalanine or tryptophan. The D gene is left open where the match is weak. Not all rows give a size; the values are once, few, many and, for expanded clones, a class.

NA,NA,TRBJ1-3,TRBV20-1,TGCAGTGCTAGTCATCCCTACTCTGGAAACACCATATATTTT,CSASHPYSGNTIYF
NA,TRBD2,TRBJ2-3,TRBV11-2,TGTGCCAGCAGCTCGGGACTAGCGGGAGGAAACACTGATACGCAGTATTTT,CASSSGLAGGNTDTQYF
many,NA,TRBJ2-5,TRBV3-1,TGTGCCAGCAGCCAACCCCTCGGCCGGGGGAGGGAGACCCAGTACTTC,CASSQPLGRGRETQYF
few,NA,TRBJ2-3,TRBV27,TGTGCCAGCAGTTTACGACAACACACAGATACGCAGTATTTT,CASSLRQHTDTQYF
NA,NA,TRBJ2-7,TRBV2,TGTGCCAGCAACGCCCAAGCGGTATCCGAGCAGTACTTC,CASNAQAVSEQYF
few,TRBD1,TRBJ1-3,TRBV20-1,TGCAGTGCTTACAGGGGAGCTGGAAACACCATATATTTT,CSAYRGAGNTIYF
NA,TRBD1,TRBJ2-1,TRBV27,TGTGCCAGCAGTTTAAGTGACAGGGCAACGTTCTTC,CASSLSDRATFF
many,TRBD1,TRBJ1-4,TRBV20-1,TGCAGTGCTAGAGGCGCGGGACAGGCGTTTAATGAAAAACTGTTTTTT,CSARGAGQAFNEKLFF
many,NA,TRBJ2-7,TRBV28,TGTGCCAGCAGTATACTAGGGGGTTACGTCTCCTACGAGCAGTACTTC,CASSILGGYVSYEQYF
many,NA,TRBJ2-3,TRBV13,TGTGCCAGCAGCCCAAGACAGCTCACAGATACGCAGTATTTT,CASSPRQLTDTQYF
few,TRBD2,TRBJ2-2,TRBV29-1,TGCAGCGTTGGGACTAGATACACCGGGGAGCTGTTTTTT,CSVGTRYTGELFF
many,TRBD2,TRBJ2-2,TRBV7-8,TGTGCCAGCAGCTTAATAGCGGGGGGGCCGAGCACCGGGGAGCTGTTTTTT,CASSLIAGGPSTGELFF
many,NA,TRBJ2-7,TRBV28,TGTGCCAGCAGAACCGGGACCCACTCTAACGAGCAGTACTTC,CASRTGTHSNEQYF
NA,TRBD1,TRBJ2-1,TRBV7-9,TGTGCCAGCAGCTTAGCGAGAGGACAGGGGAATGAGCAGTTCTTC,CASSLARGQGNEQFF
NA,TRBD1,TRBJ2-3,TRBV24-1,TGTGCCACCAGTGAGGGCTCCGGGACAGGTAAAGATACGCAGTATTTT,CATSEGSGTGKDTQYF
few,TRBD2,TRBJ2-2,TRBV5-1,TGCGCCAGCAGCTTGGGGACTAGCGTGCGGGAGCTGTTTTTT,CASSLGTSVRELFF
NA,NA,TRBJ1-1,TRBV2,TGTGCCAGCAGTGACTCAGGTTGGGACACTGAAGCTTTCTTT,CASSDSGWDTEAFF
NA,TRBD1,TRBJ1-1,TRBV30,TGTGCCTGGAGATCCGGGACAGGTTTCCGGAGGGACACTGAAGCTTTCTTT,CAWRSGTGFRRDTEAFF
once,NA,TRBJ1-2,TRBV20-1,TGCAGTGCTGCCCGGGACAAGGGCTACACCTTC,CSAARDKGYTF
many,NA,TRBJ1-4,TRBV3-1,TGTGCCAGCAGCCAAGATGTAGCTACCCAGCTACTGTTTTTT,CASSQDVATQLLFF
NA,TRBD1,TRBJ2-7,TRBV20-1,TGCAGTGTCAGTCCGGGACAGGGGCCCTACGAGCAGTACTTC,CSVSPGQGPYEQYF
many,NA,TRBJ2-1,TRBV5-1,TGCGCCAGCAGCTTGACAACCGGGACAAACTACAATGAGCAGTTCTTC,CASSLTTGTNYNEQFF
NA,NA,TRBJ2-7,TRBV7-9,TGTGCCAGCAGCTTAGCCCTTGACCCCAGATGGCAGTACTTC,CASSLALDPRWQYF
NA,TRBD2,TRBJ2-7,TRBV20-1,TGCAGTGTTCGGTTCCGCCCTCCACGGACTAGCGGAGTCCGGGGCGGGGCTTCCTACGAGCAGTACTTC,CSVRFRPPRTSGVRGGASYEQYF
NA,TRBD2,TRBJ2-3,TRBV5-1,TGCGCCAGCAGCCGTACCTCGACTAGCGGTATAGATACGCAGTATTTT,CASSRTSTSGIDTQYF
many,NA,TRBJ1-4,TRBV27,TGTGCCAGCAGTGACGGTGGGGCGGGTAATGAAAAACTGTTTTTT,CASSDGGAGNEKLFF
NA,TRBD1,TRBJ2-7,TRBV4-1,TGTGCCAGCAGCCAAGAGGCAGGGGGCGGCTACGAGCAGTACTTC,CASSQEAGGGYEQYF
NA,TRBD1,TRBJ1-2,TRBV20-1,TGCAGTGCTGCGGGACAGGGAGATGCTAACTATGGCTACACCTTC,CSAAGQGDANYGYTF
NA,TRBD1,TRBJ2-7,TRBV2,TGTGCCAGCGGTCGGGACAGGGCCTACGAGCAGTACTTC,CASGRDRAYEQYF
NA,TRBD2,TRBJ2-1,TRBV7-3,TGTGCCAGCACAGGACTAGTCCTCCCACAATACAATGAGCAGTTCTTC,CASTGLVLPQYNEQFF
NA,NA,TRBJ1-6,TRBV28,TGTGCCAGCAGTTCCCCGGGGGCCCTCCTCCACTTT,CASSSPGALLHF
many,NA,TRBJ2-5,TRBV5-1,TGCGCCAGCAGCTGGGGACGGACTCAAGAGACCCAGTACTTC,CASSWGRTQETQYF
few,NA,TRBJ1-2,TRBV30,TGTGCCTGGAGTTCCCCGGCAAGCCCCTATGGCTACACCTTC,CAWSSPASPYGYTF
NA,NA,TRBJ1-1,TRBV11-2,TGTGCCAGCAGCATTCTAAAGAGCACTGAAGCTTTCTTT,CASSILKSTEAFF
NA,NA,TRBJ2-1,TRBV18,TGTGCCAGCTCACCATTCCAGGGGAGCTCCTACAATGAGCAGTTCTTC,CASSPFQGSSYNEQFF
few,NA,TRBJ2-3,TRBV18,TGTGCCAGCTCACCTTACCCGGGGCCCGAAGGTACGCAGTATTTT,CASSPYPGPEGTQYF
many,NA,TRBJ2-5,TRBV6-5,TGTGCCAGCAGTTACGCTGGGGACCAAGAGACCCAGTACTTC,CASSYAGDQETQYF
few,NA,TRBJ2-5,TRBV29-1,TGCAGCGTATTGGAGGCCCTGATCACCCCTGAGACCCAGTACTTC,CSVLEALITPETQYF
few,NA,TRBJ2-1,TRBV5-1,TGCGCCAGCAGCTTGGAGACCGGGACCTACAATGAGCAGTTCTTC,CASSLETGTYNEQFF
many,NA,TRBJ2-1,TRBV9,TGTGCCAGCAGCGTAGACAGCGGCTCCTACAATGAGCAGTTCTTC,CASSVDSGSYNEQFF
NA,NA,TRBJ1-1,TRBV20-1,TGCAGTGCTAGTCGCAGTGGTGGTTACTCTGAAGCTTTCTTT,CSASRSGGYSEAFF
many,NA,TRBJ1-2,TRBV6-1,TGTGCCAGCACTGGGACTAACTATGGCTACACCTTC,CASTGTNYGYTF
NA,TRBD2,TRBJ2-2,TRBV27,TGTGCCAGCAGTTTTTGGACTAGCGATTTCCCCGGGGAGCTGTTTTTT,CASSFWTSDFPGELFF
NA,NA,TRBJ1-1,TRBV5-1,TGCGCCAGCAGCTTGGGTCCCGACCTACGCATCGAAGCTTTCTTT,CASSLGPDLRIEAFF
NA,NA,TRBJ1-6,TRBV4-1,TGCGCCAGCAGCCCTAGCCTTACAGCAAGCTCCTATAATTCACCCCTCCACTTT,CASSPSLTASSYNSPLHF
NA,NA,TRBJ2-5,TRBV6-1,TGTGCCAGCAGTGAGACTTACCAAGTGACCCAGTACTTC,CASSETYQVTQYF
NA,TRBD2,TRBJ2-1,TRBV28,TGTGCCAGCAGCAGCCCCGGGACTAGCGGGAAATATAGCTCCTACAATGAGCAGTTCTTC,CASSSPGTSGKYSSYNEQFF
many,NA,TRBJ2-1,TRBV5-6,TGTGCCAGCAGCTTGGGGCGGGTGAGTGAGCAGTTCTTC,CASSLGRVSEQFF
many,TRBD1,TRBJ1-5,TRBV2,TGTGCCAGCAGTGAAAACACAGGGGGGGGCCAGCCCCAGCATTTT,CASSENTGGGQPQHF
NA,TRBD1,TRBJ1-1,TRBV6-1,TGTGCCAGCAGTGGGACAGGGGGCAGCTCGGGTGGGAACACTGAAGCTTTCTTT,CASSGTGGSSGGNTEAFF
NA,TRBD1,TRBJ1-4,TRBV30,TGTGCCTGTAGACTCAGGGGGAGTCTCCAAAAACTGTTTTTT,CACRLRGSLQKLFF
many,TRBD2,TRBJ2-7,TRBV6-1,TGTGCCATTGAGGGACTAGCGGGAACCTACTCCTACGAGCAGTACTTC,CAIEGLAGTYSYEQYF
NA,TRBD2,TRBJ2-1,TRBV19,TGTGCCAGTAGCTCCCGGGACTACCAATACAATGAGCAGTTCTTC,CASSSRDYQYNEQFF
few,NA,TRBJ2-7,TRBV6-1,TGTGCCAGCAGTTCAGCTAGTAGCGGTACCTACGAGCAGTACTTC,CASSSASSGTYEQYF
many,NA,TRBJ1-2,TRBV24-1,TGTGCCACCAGTGATTCTGACATCTACTATGGCTACACCTTC,CATSDSDIYYGYTF
few,NA,TRBJ2-1,TRBV6-1,TGTGCCAGCAGGAAAGGGCCTTACTCCTACAATGAGCAGTTCTTC,CASRKGPYSYNEQFF
few,NA,TRBJ1-6,TRBV27,TGTGCCAGCAGTCGAGGGGAGAGGTCCTATAATTCACCCCTCCACTTT,CASSRGERSYNSPLHF
many,NA,TRBJ1-1,TRBV18,TGTGCCAGCTCACCGTCGGTGGGGGGGACGAACACTGAAGCTTTCTTT,CASSPSVGGTNTEAFF
many,NA,TRBJ2-7,TRBV12-3/TRBV12-4,TGTGCCAGCAGTTTATCGGTATACGAGCAGTACTTC,CASSLSVYEQYF
NA,NA,TRBJ2-7,TRBV6-6,TGTGCCAGCAGTTTCAGGGGATTTGAGCAGTACTTC,CASSFRGFEQYF